These 3 T cell receptor beta chains were sequenced from one sample in a study of T cell repertoires in cytomegalovirus infection. TCRdb used MiXCR to reprocess the reads, holding one entry per CDR3 protein. The table lists some 400,000 distinct CDR3 sequences, roughly 30% of them singletons, with roughly 13% in the top ten. The sample consisted of PBMCs. Source of these receptors: a human donor in good health (CMV status not recorded). Some clones in this sample may be carry-over from other donors' samples.

This clonotype was recorded a few times. Here the CDR3 DNA reads TGTGCCACAGCGGGGGGTTATACAGATACGCAGTATTTT. Residues: CATAGGYTDTQYF. The chain combines TRBV7-2 with TRBJ2-3; 9 bases are shared with TRBD2. Germline values: CDR1 SGHTA, CDR2 FQGNSA. The CDR3 totals 13 residues. J lost 3 bases, V lost 10 bases, and 5 bases had no gene match.

The sample holds a few counts of this clonotype. This chain links TRBV28 with TRBJ2-7; 7 bases are a match to TRBD1. The CDR3 totals 13 residues. Germline V lookup: CDR1 MDHEN, CDR2 SYDVKM. Trimming at V came to 4 bases and at J to 7 bases, leaving 7 bases not matched to a gene. This chain's CDR3 is CASSYRGPGEQYF. The CDR3, as DNA: TGTGCCAGCAGTTACAGGGGTCCAGGAGAGCAGTACTTC.

This clonotype appeared a few times. The genes are TRBV6-1 and TRBJ2-1; a weak D match, TRBD1 (5 bases). CDR1 and CDR2 (germline): MNHNS, SASEGT. V shed 6 bases and J shed 0 bases, with 12 bases lying between them. This CDR3 comprises 15 residues. CDR3 in amino acids: CASRTQGGSYNEQFF. The CDR3 region has the DNA TGTGCCAGCAGGACTCAGGGTGGCTCCTACAATGAGCAGTTCTTC.